Each of the 9 T cell receptor beta chains below was sequenced from the same sample in a study of blood T cell repertoires in COVID-19. The data were produced by immunoSEQ multiplex PCR, yet TCRdb's version contains in-frame clones alone and is incomplete. The sample consists of about 220,000 clones, around 81% of them appearing once. The sequenced material came from peripheral blood. Receptor source: a woman in her sixties with acute or convalescent COVID-19.

This clone was seen a single time. The V gene is TRBV7-9, the J gene TRBJ1-5; TRBD1 agrees at 7 bases. With 5 bases clipped from V and 3 bases from J, the junction kept 7 bases outside the gene matches. The germline CDR1 and CDR2 sequences are SEHNR and FQNEAQ (reference sequence). The CDR3 totals 15 residues. The CDR3 sequence is CASSPGDSPNQPQHF. In DNA form, the CDR3 reads TGTGCCAGCAGCCCCGGGGACAGCCCCAATCAGCCCCAGCATTTT.

The chain is built from TRBV7-9 and TRBJ1-2, with D tentatively TRBD1 (5 bases). V gave up 6 bases and J gave up 3 bases, with 20 bases separating them. The length of the CDR3 is 16 residues. Germline V gene data show CDR1 as SEHNR and CDR2 as FQNEAQ (reference sequence). The CDR3 here is CASRAGGSGLDYGYTF. CDR3 nucleotides: TGTGCCAGCAGGGCCGGGGGTTCCGGGTTGGACTATGGCTACACCTTC.

This clone turned up a few times. The J gene is TRBJ1-6, the V gene TRBV2, with 8 bases that match TRBD1. CDR3 size: 14 residues. From germline, CDR1 is SNHLY and CDR2 FYNNEI. V lost 5 bases and J lost 5; bases outside the gene matches: 2. CDR3 nucleotides: TGTGCCAGCAGTATGACAGGGGATAATTCACCCCTCCACTTT. It specifies CASSMTGDNSPLHF. The full variable domain, its missing parts supplied by reference TRBV2 and TRBJ1-6, is EPEVTQTPSHQVTQMGQEVILRCVPISNHLYFYWYRQILGQKVEFLVSFYNNEISEKSEIFDDQFSVERPDGSNFTLKIRSTKLEDSAMYFCASSMTGDNSPLHFGNGTRLTVT.

In regard to this clone: The sample contains more than one DNA sequence encoding this CDR3. The rearrangement uses TRBV7-2 and TRBJ1-2; 7 nucleotides align to TRBD1. Trimming cost V 5 bases and J 4 bases; bases outside gene matches: 4. This CDR3 spans 13 amino acids. Germline V gene data show CDR1 as SGHTA and CDR2 as FQGNSA. The CDR3 DNA is TGTGCCAGCAGCCCAGGGACAGCCTATGGCTACACCTTC. Protein sequence: CASSPGTAYGYTF.

The chain joins TRBV6-5 to TRBJ1-1, with 10 bases matching TRBD1. Germline-derived CDR1 and CDR2 are MNHEY and SVGAGI. The V gene end was trimmed by 2 bases and the J gene end by 4 bases; junction bases not matched to a gene: 4. The CDR3 sequence is 15 residues long. The chain's CDR3 is CASSYKGTGVTEAFF. CDR3 DNA: TGTGCCAGCAGTTACAAGGGGACAGGGGTCACTGAAGCTTTCTTT.

The V call is TRBV24-1, the J call TRBJ2-5; D is possibly TRBD2 (6 bases). The CDR3 is 14 amino acids. CDR1 and CDR2 (germline): KGHDR, SFDVKD. Between the trimmed V and J ends, which lost 6 bases and 2 bases, there was a span of 12 bases. The CDR3 sequence: CATSQGGQQETQYF. The CDR3 nucleotides are TGTGCCACCAGTCAGGGAGGACAACAAGAGACCCAGTACTTC.

The chain is built from TRBV11-2 and TRBJ1-2; D not certain. In germline, CDR1 is SGHAT, CDR2 FQNNGV. Trimming pared 3 bases from V and 3 bases from J, leaving 23 bases between. The CDR3 length is 18 residues. The DNA of the CDR3 is TGTGCCAGCAGCTTGCAAGGAGGCCAGGCCCGGAGTGACTATGGCTACACCTTC. Residues: CASSLQGGQARSDYGYTF.

The chain combines TRBV7-2 with TRBJ1-4, with D perhaps matching TRBD1 (5 bases). The germline V and J ends were trimmed by 5 bases and 10 bases, with 20 bases remaining between them. CDR3 size: 15 residues. Germline values: CDR1 SGHTA, CDR2 FQGNSA. CDR3 DNA sequence: TGTGCCAGCAGCCGTTCGGGGGTAGAGCGGGGAAAACTGTTTTTT. Protein: CASSRSGVERGKLFF.

The genes are TRBV6-5 and TRBJ2-7; TRBD1 matches 7 bases. Per the germline V gene, CDR1 is MNHEY and CDR2 is SVGAGI. With 5 bases clipped from V and 3 bases from J, the junction kept 4 bases outside the gene matches. There are 13 residues in the CDR3. In DNA form, the CDR3 reads TGTGCCAGCAGTCGGGGACAGAACTACGAGCAGTACTTC. Protein product: CASSRGQNYEQYF.